These 5 T cell receptor beta chains share one sample of origin, sequenced in a study of T cells in Graves' hyperthyroidism and ophthalmopathy. Regions amplified from RNA transcripts were the TCR beta CDR3 regions. Initially, a first-round RT-PCR of the TCR CDR3 employed the HTBI primer set. TCRdb redid the calling of the multiplex PCR reads with MiXCR, one entry per CDR3 protein. The table shows around 390,000 distinct CDR3 sequences, with roughly 15% occurring only once. Material for sequencing was blood. These receptors all come from a woman younger than 45 with Graves' ophthalmopathy.

This clonotype was seen at least ten times. The V and J genes are TRBV6-1 and TRBJ1-1; 10 bases are shared with TRBD1. CDR1 is MNHNS, CDR2 SASEGT, per germline. V lost 4 bases, J lost 8 bases, and 7 bases stayed unmatched. CDR3 length: 14 amino acids. The CDR3 here is CASSGDRGGVEAFF. CDR3 coding DNA: TGTGCCAGCAGTGGGGACAGGGGAGGAGTGGAAGCTTTCTTT.

The chain joins TRBV5-1 to TRBJ1-4; D call uncertain. The CDR3 is 15 residues long. Between the trimmed V and J ends, which lost 2 bases and 0 bases, there was a span of 8 bases. The germline CDR1 and CDR2 sequences are SGHRS and YFSETQ. The CDR3 nucleotides are TGCGCCAGCAGCTTCACTCCAACAACTAATGAAAAACTGTTTTTT. Protein sequence: CASSFTPTTNEKLFF. The full variable domain, in which reference TRBV5-1 and TRBJ1-4 provide the parts outside the CDR3, is KAGVTQTPRYLIKTRGQQVTLSCSPISGHRSVSWYQQTPGQGLQFLFEYFSETQRNKGNFPGRFSGRQFSNSRSEMNVSTLELGDSALYLCASSFTPTTNEKLFFGSGTQLSVL.

Many counts were recorded for this clonotype. V usage is TRBV5-8 and J usage is TRBJ1-1; no definite D call. V was cut by 1 base and J by 3 bases, with 10 bases left in between. CDR3 length: 14 amino acids. From germline, CDR1 is SGHTS and CDR2 YDEGEE. This CDR3 is CASSLSGGDTEAFF. The CDR3 DNA reads as TGTGCCAGCAGCTTGTCGGGTGGTGACACTGAAGCTTTCTTT.

This clonotype has ten or more counts. J is TRBJ2-5 and V is TRBV11-2; 11 bases line up with TRBD2. This CDR3 contains 15 residues. Germline V gene lookup returns CDR1 SGHAT and CDR2 FQNNGV. Trimming removed 5 bases from V and 2 bases from J; junction bases left unmatched: 4. The CDR3 nucleotides read TGTGCCAGCAGCGCGACTAGCGGGGTGCAAGAGACCCAGTACTTC. It translates to CASSATSGVQETQYF.

In this sample, this clonotype turned up many times. This chain joins TRBV6-2 or TRBV6-3 and TRBJ2-1; maybe TRBD2 (5 bases). This CDR3 has 14 amino acids. Germline values: CDR1 MNHEY, CDR2 SVGEGT. The V end was cut by 2 bases, the J end by 6 bases, with 11 bases between. In DNA, the CDR3 is TGTGCCAGCAGTTACACTAGATTGTTCAATGAGCAGTTCTTC. This sequence encodes CASSYTRLFNEQFF.